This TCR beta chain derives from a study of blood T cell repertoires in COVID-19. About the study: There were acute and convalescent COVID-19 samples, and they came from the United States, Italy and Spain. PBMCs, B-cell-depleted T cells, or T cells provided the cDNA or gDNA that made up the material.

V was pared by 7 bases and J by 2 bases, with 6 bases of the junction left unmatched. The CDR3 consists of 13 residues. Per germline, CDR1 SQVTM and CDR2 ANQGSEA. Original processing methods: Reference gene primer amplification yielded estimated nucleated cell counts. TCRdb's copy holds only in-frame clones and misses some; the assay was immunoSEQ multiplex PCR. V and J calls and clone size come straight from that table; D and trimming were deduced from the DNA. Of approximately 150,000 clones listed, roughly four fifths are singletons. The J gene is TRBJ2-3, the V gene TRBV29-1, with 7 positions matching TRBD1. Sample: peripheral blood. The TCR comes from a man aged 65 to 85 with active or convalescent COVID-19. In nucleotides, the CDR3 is TGCAGCGCCGCGGACAGGATCACAGATACGCAGTATTTT. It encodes CSAADRITDTQYF.